This is a list of T cell receptor beta chains from one sample in a study of radiation and T cells in renal cell carcinoma. Method: immunoSEQ multiplex PCR; TCRdb's copy keeps in-frame clones and lacks some. Of some 97,000 clones listed, around 84% are singletons. The input for sequencing was blood, taken from a patient whose treatment included radiotherapy and nephrectomy. These receptors were collected from a man aged 55 to 69 with renal cell carcinoma. CDR3s include the opening cysteine and the closing phenylalanine or tryptophan. A D gene is named only where the DNA matches it firmly.

TRBD1	TRBJ2-2	TRBV12-5	CASGSGQGAAGTGELFF
TRBD2	TRBJ2-3	TRBV4-1	CASSQDPTPGGLADTQYF
.	TRBJ2-7	TRBV19	CASSITDEGEQYF
.	TRBJ1-3	TRBV27	CASSWDSGNTIYF
TRBD2	TRBJ2-5	TRBV14	CASSQARRTSGREGVKTQYF
.	TRBJ2-3	TRBV7-2	CASSLADLIADTQYF
TRBD2	TRBJ2-3	TRBV4-2	CASSPKVVLAGGRGTDTQYF
.	TRBJ2-2	TRBV11-2	CASSLDRGTTGELFF
TRBD2	TRBJ2-7	TRBV19	CASSTPGLSYEQYF
TRBD1	TRBJ2-5	TRBV9	CASSGTGGEETQYF
TRBD1	TRBJ2-7	TRBV6-5	CASGRTGFYEQYF
.	TRBJ2-2	TRBV5-1	CASSLGHSTGELFF
TRBD1	TRBJ2-1	TRBV9	CASSAQGFTEQFF
.	TRBJ1-1	TRBV6-5	CASSYEGGYTEAFF
TRBD1	TRBJ1-2	TRBV28	CASSSLPGQGFNYGYTF
.	TRBJ2-2	TRBV6-5	CASSSPPGGTGELFF
.	TRBJ1-6	TRBV7-2	CATRLGRNSPLHF
TRBD1	TRBJ2-7	TRBV27	CASRRTGRNEQYF
.	TRBJ1-5	TRBV10-2	CASSDIGNPLGPQHF
TRBD2	TRBJ2-1	TRBV9	CASSARLAGGPRSYNEQFF
TRBD1	TRBJ2-5	TRBV19	CASSMPQGLQETQYF
TRBD1	TRBJ1-2	TRBV5-4	CASSLSGGQGYTF
.	TRBJ1-1	TRBV10-3	CAISAASEAFF
TRBD1	TRBJ1-4	TRBV5-4	CASSSQGFNEKLFF
TRBD2	TRBJ2-7	TRBV7-3	CASSLTPAGVDSEQYF
TRBD1	TRBJ1-5	TRBV2	CASSLGGFSNQPQHF
.	TRBJ1-2	TRBV2	CASSRFGGRGYGYTF
.	TRBJ1-2	TRBV5-3	CAGHPRVRGCNGYTF
.	TRBJ2-7	TRBV7-2	CASSSPRGRSSYEQYF
.	TRBJ2-1	TRBV6-1	CASSDGGVDNEQFF
.	TRBJ2-7	TRBV5-1	CASSLGGGVSAYEQYF
.	TRBJ1-4	TRBV6-6	CASSYGLGSANEKLFF
TRBD2	TRBJ2-5	TRBV7-7	CASSVTSGSWETQYF
.	TRBJ2-7	TRBV10-2	CASREYEQYF
.	TRBJ2-7	TRBV5-1	CASSLADRRFVGGEQYF
.	TRBJ2-3	TRBV10-2	CASGASVSTDTQYF
.	TRBJ2-7	TRBV4-1	CASSQDRGPFPRYEQYF
TRBD1	TRBJ2-3	TRBV7-9	CASSFGGTGSADTQYF
.	TRBJ2-7	TRBV28	CASTTPGHNYEQYF
.	TRBJ1-2	TRBV28	CASSSAGHDYGYTF
TRBD1	TRBJ2-5	TRBV7-7	CASSFGAGGWETQYF